What follows are 18 T cell receptor beta chains derived from one specimen sequenced in a study of blood T cell repertoires in COVID-19 (dated by TCRdb to about 2020). The library relied on the immunoSEQ multiplex PCR assay. TCRdb re-hosts the immuneACCESS table, in-frame sequences only. Its copies lack some clones; in the studies checked, an unresolved V gene accounts for under half of them, and the cause for the rest is not known. The sample table lists some 530,000 clones, approximately 83% of them with a count of one. The top ten clonotypes cover approximately 2.9% of the sample. The sequenced sample consisted of peripheral blood. Every receptor here comes from a human donor in a cohort sampled during active COVID-19.

The rearrangement links TRBV27 to TRBJ1-2; weak D call: TRBD1 (6 bases). Germline V gives CDR1 MNHEY, CDR2 SMNVEV (reference sequence). The CDR3 loop spans 18 amino acids. V lost 4 bases and J lost 0, with 21 bases in between. CDR3 in amino acids: CASSSRPGQFYPNYGYTF. The CDR3 DNA is TGTGCCAGCAGTTCGAGACCTGGACAGTTTTACCCTAACTATGGCTACACCTTC.

This chain connects TRBV19 to TRBJ2-1; tentatively, D is TRBD1 (5 bases). This CDR3 is built from 16 residues. Germline CDR1 and CDR2: LNHDA and SQIVND (reference sequence). With 1 base removed from V and 8 bases from J, the gap between germline ends came to 18 bases. CDR3 loop: CASSIVRQEAGHEQFF. In nucleotides, the CDR3 is TGTGCCAGTAGTATAGTAAGACAAGAGGCAGGGCATGAGCAGTTCTTC.

The chain carries TRBV25-1 and TRBJ2-5; D unclear. Germline CDR1 MGHDK, CDR2 SYGVNS. The CDR3 is 13 residues long. Trimming removed 1 base from V and 5 bases from J, with 8 bases in between. This CDR3 reads CASSESGRETQYF. The DNA of the CDR3 is TGTGCCAGCAGTGAATCCGGCAGGGAGACCCAGTACTTC.

The chain links TRBV21-1 to TRBJ2-7; no DNA check was done on the table's D call, TRBD2. TRBV21-1 is a pseudogene locus. The CDR3 is 14 residues long. CDR3: CASTQTGPPGGQYF. The CDR3 DNA follows: TGTGCCAGCACCCAAACCGGGCCCCCCGGAGGGCAGTACTTC.

The chain is built from TRBV24-1 and TRBJ2-3; 7 positions agree with TRBD1. CDR1 and CDR2 (germline): KGHDR, SFDVKD. V shed 4 bases and J 9 bases; nucleotides not matched to a gene: 6. The CDR3 is made up of 13 amino acids. Here the CDR3 reads CATSEPGTATQYF. CDR3 nucleotides: TGTGCCACCAGTGAGCCCGGGACAGCGACGCAGTATTTT.

V gene TRBV28 combines with J gene TRBJ2-7; D remains ambiguous. The germline V gene has CDR1 MDHEN and CDR2 SYDVKM. Trimming removed 2 bases at V and 0 bases at J, with 8 bases between. The CDR3 consists of 14 residues. CDR3: CASSLNGPSYEQYF. CDR3 nucleotides: TGTGCCAGCAGTTTAAACGGTCCCTCCTACGAGCAGTACTTC.

V and J are TRBV2 and TRBJ2-2, with 8 bases matching TRBD2. This CDR3 spans 15 amino acids. V dropped 8 bases and J dropped 5; count of bases not matched to a gene: 10. Germline V lookup: CDR1 SNHLY, CDR2 FYNNEI. For the CDR3, the DNA is TGTGCCAGCTCACGGGAGGGCCAAAGTACCGGGGAGCTGTTTTTT. Residues: CASSREGQSTGELFF. Full variable domain (outside the CDR3, taken from reference TRBV2 and TRBJ2-2): EPEVTQTPSHQVTQMGQEVILRCVPISNHLYFYWYRQILGQKVEFLVSFYNNEISEKSEIFDDQFSVERPDGSNFTLKIRSTKLEDSAMYFCASSREGQSTGELFFGEGSRLTVL.

The chain joins TRBV30 to TRBJ2-1; maybe TRBD2 (6 bases). The CDR3 covers 12 residues. V was pared by 3 bases and J by 5 bases, with 8 bases between. Looked up from germline, CDR1 is GTSNPN and CDR2 is SVGIG (reference sequence). The CDR3 sequence: CAWRLAHNEQFF. CDR3 nucleotides: TGTGCCTGGAGACTAGCCCACAATGAGCAGTTCTTC.

The chain combines TRBV6-1 with TRBJ2-7; 8 bases line up with TRBD2. CDR1 and CDR2 (germline): MNHNS, SASEGT. The CDR3 has 17 amino acids. V lost 3 bases and J lost 1; bases outside the gene matches: 11. The CDR3 sequence: CASSDPHGGGRSYEQYF. The CDR3 nucleotides are TGTGCCAGCAGTGACCCTCACGGGGGGGGCAGATCCTACGAGCAGTACTTC.

The J gene is TRBJ2-7, the V gene TRBV27; the D gene is possibly TRBD1 (6 bases). The CDR3 is made up of 12 amino acids. Germline V gene data show CDR1 as MNHEY and CDR2 as SMNVEV (reference sequence). The V end lost 4 bases, the J end lost 4 bases, and 8 bases lay between the germline ends. DNA of the CDR3: TGTGCCAGCAGTTCGACAGGATACGAGCAGTACTTC. This encodes CASSSTGYEQYF.

Concerning this clone itself: Other DNA variants within this sample encode the same CDR3. This chain uses TRBV5-1 with TRBJ2-3; 8 positions match TRBD2. The CDR3 runs to 15 residues. CDR1 is SGHRS and CDR2 is YFSETQ in the germline V gene. J was trimmed by 1 base and V by 4 bases; bases with no gene match: 5. CDR3 protein: CASSRGLAGTDTQYF. For the CDR3, the DNA is TGCGCCAGCAGCCGCGGACTAGCTGGCACAGATACGCAGTATTTT.

J is TRBJ2-7 and V is TRBV14; D is undetermined. V lost 4 bases and J lost 5, with 6 bases in between. The V gene's germline CDR1 is SGHDN and CDR2 FVKESK. This CDR3 spans 11 amino acids. DNA of the CDR3: TGTGCCAGCAGCCGGGCTCACGAGCAGTACTTC. Protein sequence: CASSRAHEQYF.

The chain combines TRBV2 with TRBJ1-5, with 7 positions matching TRBD1. CDR1 and CDR2 (germline): SNHLY, FYNNEI. J was trimmed by 2 bases and V by 6 bases; bases with no gene match: 4. This CDR3 comprises 14 residues. CDR3 protein: CASRPDRGNQPQHF. The DNA for the CDR3 is TGTGCCAGCAGACCTGACAGGGGCAATCAGCCCCAGCATTTT.

This rearrangement joins TRBV14 to TRBJ1-3, with 7 positions matching TRBD1. The germline V gene has CDR1 SGHDN and CDR2 FVKESK. The CDR3 has 16 residues. V shed 3 bases and J 2 bases; nucleotides not matched to a gene: 7. CDR3 loop: CASSQMTGLTGNTIYF. CDR3 coding DNA: TGTGCCAGCAGCCAGATGACAGGGCTGACTGGAAACACCATATATTTT.

The sample holds a few counts of this clone. The chain employs TRBV10-3 and TRBJ2-3, with D possibly matching TRBD2 (6 bases). V was pared by 0 bases and J by 2 bases, with 6 bases between. Germline V gives CDR1 ENHRY, CDR2 SYGVKD. CDR3 length equals 14 residues. CDR3 region: CAISESRDTDTQYF. The CDR3 region has the DNA TGTGCCATCAGTGAGTCGCGGGACACAGATACGCAGTATTTT.

This rearrangement joins TRBV7-9 to TRBJ2-1, with 9 nucleotides matching TRBD2. V was pared by 6 bases and J by 7 bases, with 13 bases of the junction left unmatched. The CDR3 contains 16 residues. Germline CDR1 is SEHNR and CDR2 is FQNEAQ (reference sequence). Here the CDR3 reads CASSPSGTSFINEQFF. The CDR3 DNA is TGTGCCAGCAGTCCTAGCGGGACTAGCTTTATTAATGAGCAGTTCTTC.

V is TRBV9 and J is TRBJ2-3, with 7 bases matching TRBD1. The trim removed 3 bases at V and 3 bases at J, leaving 10 bases unmatched. This CDR3 has 16 amino acids. CDR1 and CDR2 from the germline V gene are SGDLS and YYNGEE. CDR3 sequence reads: CASSALTGVGTDTQYF. DNA of the CDR3: TGTGCCAGCAGCGCCTTAACAGGGGTGGGGACAGATACGCAGTATTTT.

V usage is TRBV4-2 and J usage is TRBJ2-1, with D perhaps TRBD2 (6 bases). Trimming took 4 bases from V and 8 from J, leaving 12 bases between them. Germline CDR1 and CDR2: LGHNA and YNFKEQ. The CDR3 extends over 13 amino acids. The DNA of the CDR3 is TGTGCCAGCAGCCTCCCTCGCGGGGATGAGCAGTTCTTC. Its protein is CASSLPRGDEQFF.